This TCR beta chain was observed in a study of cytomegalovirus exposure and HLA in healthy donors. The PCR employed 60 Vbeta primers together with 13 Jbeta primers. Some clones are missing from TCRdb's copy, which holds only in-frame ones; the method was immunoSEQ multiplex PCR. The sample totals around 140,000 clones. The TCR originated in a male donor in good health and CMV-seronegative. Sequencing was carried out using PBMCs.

CDR3 region: CASSVDLIAEAFF. CDR3 nucleotide sequence: TGTGCCAGCAGCGTAGATTTAATTGCTGAAGCTTTCTTT. The chain recombines TRBV9 with TRBJ1-1; D unresolved. The CDR3 is 13 residues long. With 0 bases removed from V and 6 bases from J, the gap between germline ends came to 9 bases. Germline V gene lookup returns CDR1 SGDLS and CDR2 YYNGEE.